This T cell receptor (beta chain) was observed in a study of T cell changes during pregnancy in multiple sclerosis. The CDR3 totals 16 residues. Germline CDR1 and CDR2: LNHNV and YYDKDF (reference sequence). J lost 5 bases, V lost 3 bases, and 8 bases had no gene match. The repertoire was sequenced with immunoSEQ multiplex PCR; TCRdb's copy has only in-frame clones and lacks some. The table includes around 36,000 clones, around 90% detected once. The sequence was collected from a female donor with multiple sclerosis, enrolled in a pregnancy study. This chain connects TRBV15 to TRBJ2-5; 11 bases map to TRBD1. This sample comprised CD4+ T cells from peripheral blood mononuclear cells, obtained in the third trimester of pregnancy. The CDR3 sequence: CATSSMDRGRWETQYF. In DNA, the CDR3 is TGTGCCACCAGCAGCATGGACAGGGGGCGATGGGAGACCCAGTACTTC.